This paragraph covers one T cell receptor beta chain sequence. This clonotype was recorded at least ten times. Its antigen is not yet known. No quality values exist for individual bases; no much larger clone is one base distant. Sequencing instrument: Illumina HiSeq 2500. TCR beta libraries were prepared by quantitative 5'-RACE with molecular barcodes. The study's own analysis went as follows. To identify disease-linked TCR variants, a new computational method was used, one built on a probabilistic model of VDJ rearrangement. Clones were called with MiXCR by TCRdb after fastp trimmed the public reads at Q25, and only in-frame beta chains were retained. Each CDR3 protein appears once, grouped with its most common genes and DNA. TCRdb, rather than the study authors, made the V and J calls. Within this sample are 700,000 to 1,000,000 distinct CDR3 sequences, with about 12% of them counted one time only. In total, the top ten clones hold around 0.51% of the sample.

These data originate in a study of CD8 T cells in ankylosing spondylitis (dated by TCRdb to about 2017). For context, the study as a whole: To find TCR variants linked to disease, the study profiled T cell receptor beta repertoires in ankylosing spondylitis patients and healthy donors. Samples of peripheral blood were taken, and for ankylosing spondylitis patients, synovial fluid was collected as well. The full study cohort comprised around 25 ankylosing spondylitis patients and around 100 healthy donors.

V drops 1 base and J drops 3 bases, leaving 6 bases in between. Sequences DFQATT (CDR1) and SNEGSKA (CDR2) are obtained from the germline V gene (reference sequence). There are 12 amino acids in the CDR3, from cysteine to phenylalanine inclusive. The entry retains the CDR3 DNA only, 36 bases that are in frame from base 1. Overall study outcomes, separate from this receptor: In peripheral blood, the disease-linked clones were found at relatively low frequencies and had a CD8+ phenotype. Some motif variants had previously been reported in the synovial fluid and blood of reactive arthritis patients, which suggests shared mechanisms of disease initiation. According to the report, matched synovial fluid samples from ankylosing spondylitis patients were significantly enriched for the disease-linked clones. Blood from ankylosing spondylitis patients appeared to be characterized by a TCR beta motif made up of about 8 highly homologous amino acid variants.

The sequence was obtained from a male donor with ankylosing spondylitis. The material sequenced was blood, either unsorted or a sorted T cell fraction (not recorded which). The chain couples TRBV20-1 to TRBJ1-2; the D gene lacks a confident call. The CDR3 loop reads CSARADHYGYTF. DNA sequence: TGCAGTGCTAGAGCAGACCACTATGGCTACACCTTC.